One TCR beta chain is described in this entry. Generated by immunoSEQ multiplex PCR, the TCRdb table keeps only in-frame clones and is missing some. The sample has roughly 32,000 clones; roughly 90% are singletons. The sample is drawn from a study of T cells in localized non-small cell lung cancer. The sample in question was peripheral blood mononuclear cells, obtained before any cancer treatment. The TCR originated in a woman aged 35-70 years with stage III lung adenocarcinoma.

For the CDR3, the DNA is TGTGCCTGGAGCGGGGTCAGCGAGCAGTACTTC. Encoded protein: CAWSGVSEQYF. The chain joins TRBV30 to TRBJ2-7, with D tentatively TRBD2 (5 bases). V dropped 3 bases and J dropped 6 bases, with 9 bases sitting between them. Germline CDR1 reads GTSNPN; CDR2 reads SVGIG (reference sequence). This CDR3 comprises 11 residues.